The entry that follows covers one T cell receptor beta chain sequence. Cells designated naive CD8 were CD45RO-negative and were positively selected for CCR7, with terminally differentiated effector memory CD45RA+ cells excluded. The length of the CDR3 is 16 residues. Germline V gene data show CDR1 as LNHNV and CDR2 as YYDKDF (reference sequence). V gave up 3 bases and J gave up 6 bases; unmatched junction bases: 11. This sample stems from a study of shared clonotypes between healthy human individuals. Produced via immunoSEQ multiplex PCR; TCRdb's table is partial and in-frame only. This sample has about 2.1 million clones, with about 93% found just once.

Sequencing was carried out using naive CD8+ T cells from PBMCs. The V call is TRBV15, the J call TRBJ2-3; 8 bases map to TRBD1. The receptor comes from a man in his late teens or twenties in good health. Some clones in this sample may be carry-over from other donors' samples. The CDR3 region is CATSSGGQESPDTQYF. The CDR3 DNA reads as TGTGCCACCAGCAGTGGGGGACAGGAAAGCCCTGATACGCAGTATTTT.